Each of the 5 T cell receptor beta chains below was sequenced from the same sample in a study of cytomegalovirus exposure and HLA in healthy donors. The PCR ran on 60 Vbeta and 13 Jbeta primers. Profiled with immunoSEQ multiplex PCR; TCRdb holds only in-frame clones, not every one. The sample records about 120,000 clones, around four fifths being singletons. Sequences were obtained from PBMCs. The source is a man aged 60-69 years in good health and CMV-seropositive.

This clone appeared once. This rearrangement joins TRBV5-4 to TRBJ2-1; D possibly corresponds to TRBD2 (5 bases). V lost 3 bases, J lost 7 bases, and 20 bases lay in between. The germline V gene encodes CDR1 SGHNT and CDR2 YYREEE (reference sequence). CDR3 size: 16 residues. CDR3 sequence reads: CASSSPLGNRRNEQFF. In DNA form, the CDR3 reads TGTGCCAGCAGCTCCCCGTTGGGAAATAGGAGGAATGAGCAGTTCTTC.

This clone was picked up a small number of times. V and J are TRBV5-7 and TRBJ2-3; D gene ambiguous. TRBV5-7 is an ORF, and what it does is uncertain. The length of the CDR3 is 15 residues. Trimming removed 7 bases at V and 0 bases at J, with 15 bases between. In DNA, the CDR3 is TGTGCCAGCTTACCCGCGGTTCATAGCACAGATACGCAGTATTTT. Protein product: CASLPAVHSTDTQYF.

The rearrangement joins TRBV29-1 to TRBJ1-2; unclear D gene. Germline values: CDR1 SQVTM, CDR2 ANQGSEA. V lost 0 bases and J lost 7, with 9 bases in between. The CDR3 consists of 12 residues. The CDR3, as DNA: TGCAGCGTTGAAGATTGGCACCTTGGCTACACCTTC. It yields the protein CSVEDWHLGYTF.

J is TRBJ2-3 and V is TRBV27; D gene ambiguous. Trimming took off 3 bases at V and 0 bases at J, with 4 bases between the two ends. The germline V gene encodes CDR1 MNHEY and CDR2 SMNVEV (reference sequence). This CDR3 spans 13 amino acids. CDR3: CASSFFSTDTQYF. CDR3 bases: TGTGCCAGCAGTTTCTTTAGCACAGATACGCAGTATTTT.

The chain uses TRBV4-2 and TRBJ1-3, with no clear D. There are 15 residues in the CDR3. Germline CDR1 reads LGHNA; CDR2 reads YNFKEQ. Trimming removed 0 bases from V and 0 bases from J, with 6 bases in between. DNA for the CDR3: TGTGCCAGCAGCCAAGATTTCGGCTCTGGAAACACCATATATTTT. Translation: CASSQDFGSGNTIYF.